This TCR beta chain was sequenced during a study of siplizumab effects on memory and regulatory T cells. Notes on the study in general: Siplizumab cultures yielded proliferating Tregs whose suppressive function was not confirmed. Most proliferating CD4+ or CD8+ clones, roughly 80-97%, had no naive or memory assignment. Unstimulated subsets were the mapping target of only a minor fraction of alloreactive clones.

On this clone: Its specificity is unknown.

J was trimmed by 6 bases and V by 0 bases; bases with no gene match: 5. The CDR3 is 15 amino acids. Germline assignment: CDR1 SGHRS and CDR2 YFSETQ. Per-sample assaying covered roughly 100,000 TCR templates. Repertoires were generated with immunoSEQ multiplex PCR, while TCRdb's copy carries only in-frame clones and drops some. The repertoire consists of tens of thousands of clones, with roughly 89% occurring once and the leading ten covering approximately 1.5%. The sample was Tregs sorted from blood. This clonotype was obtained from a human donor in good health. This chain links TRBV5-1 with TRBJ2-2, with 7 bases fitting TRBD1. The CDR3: CASSLEGARAGELFF. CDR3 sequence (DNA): TGCGCCAGCAGCTTGGAGGGGGCACGAGCCGGGGAGCTGTTTTTT.